Detailed here is one T cell receptor (beta chain). The data were taken from a study of cytomegalovirus exposure and HLA in healthy donors. For the study at large: Earlier work reported approximately 100 million unique TCR beta sequences from approximately 180 million T cells.

The primer mix had 60 Vbeta and 13 Jbeta primers. TCRdb's copy holds only in-frame clones and misses some; the assay was immunoSEQ multiplex PCR. The table has 150,000 or so clones, 80% seen once. V was shortened by 5 bases and J by 6 bases, with 16 bases between the two germline ends. The CDR3 sequence is 14 residues long. In germline, CDR1 is SEHNR, CDR2 FQNEAQ (reference sequence). Sequenced input: PBMCs. V and J are TRBV7-9 and TRBJ1-2; no firm D call. The clonotype originates from a man aged 25-40 years in good health and CMV-seropositive. CDR3 protein: CASSPWATTDGYTF. CDR3 bases: TGTGCCAGCAGCCCCTGGGCCACCACGGATGGCTACACCTTC.